The 32 T cell receptor beta chains below come from one sample, sequenced in a study of spatial heterogeneity in lung cancer. TCRdb processed the 5' RACE reads anew with MiXCR; each CDR3 protein has one entry. This table holds some 120,000 distinct CDR3 sequences, 10% to 15% found once. Time point defined: blood at routine non-recurrence follow-up after resection. Whole RNA from tumor, nontumor lung or frozen PBMC was sequenced unsorted. The source was PBMCs, collected at follow-up. The receptors were sampled from a male donor with early-stage non-small cell lung cancer.

This clonotype was counted a few times. V is TRBV28 and J is TRBJ1-5; D not resolved. The ends were cut back, 9 bases at V and 2 bases at J, with 8 bases in the middle. The CDR3 contains 12 residues. CDR1 and CDR2 (germline): MDHEN, SYDVKM. CDR3 sequence (DNA): TGTGCCAGTACGGCAGGCAATCAGCCCCAGCATTTT. Protein: CASTAGNQPQHF.

This clonotype was observed a few times. J is TRBJ1-2 and V is TRBV12-3 or TRBV12-4; the D is unclear. The ends were cut back, 4 bases at V and 5 bases at J, with 8 bases in the middle. The CDR3 has 12 amino acids. The CDR3 coding sequence is TGTGCCAGCAGTTCGGGGATTTATGGCTACACCTTC. Its translation is CASSSGIYGYTF.

The V and J genes are TRBV6-4 and TRBJ2-1; 11 bases map to TRBD2. Germline V gene lookup returns CDR1 MRHNA and CDR2 SNTAGT. Losses at the gene ends were 3 bases for V and 7 bases for J; bases not matched to a gene: 2. This CDR3 spans 14 amino acids. For the CDR3, the DNA is TGTGCCAGCAGTGAGGGACTAGCGGTGAATGAGCAGTTCTTC. This sequence encodes CASSEGLAVNEQFF.

About this clonotype: The junction shows a germline mismatch at one end, possibly a read error. This chain joins TRBV4-2 and TRBJ2-3; 10 positions agree with TRBD1. The CDR3 loop spans 17 amino acids. CDR1 is LGHNA, CDR2 YNFKEQ, per germline. The CDR3 loop reads CASSQDRGQGVADMQYF. The CDR3 DNA reads as TGTGCCAGCAGCCAAGACCGAGGACAGGGGGTAGCAGATATGCAGTATTTT.

This clonotype was recorded at least ten times. V gene TRBV4-1 combines with J gene TRBJ1-2, with 7 bases lining up with TRBD1. V lost 3 bases and J lost 11; bases outside the gene matches: 12. This CDR3 spans 14 amino acids. Germline V gene lookup returns CDR1 MGHRA and CDR2 YSYEKL. The CDR3 region is CASSQLIGTVGYTF. For the CDR3, the DNA is TGCGCCAGCAGCCAGCTCATAGGGACAGTGGGATACACCTTC.

This clonotype has a count of ten or more. V and J are TRBV7-8 and TRBJ2-7; the D gene could be TRBD1 or TRBD2 (6 bases each). Germline CDR1 is SGHVS and CDR2 is FQNEAQ. The CDR3 spans 14 residues. V lost 5 bases, J lost 3 bases, and 14 bases lay in between. The CDR3 sequence is CASSPRGALYEQYF. Written as DNA, the CDR3 is TGTGCCAGCAGCCCGAGGGGGGCTCTCTACGAGCAGTACTTC.

V usage is TRBV7-9 and J usage is TRBJ1-1; D gene ambiguous. The CDR3 consists of 16 residues. The V gene's germline CDR1 is SEHNR and CDR2 FQNEAQ (reference sequence). V lost 2 bases to trimming and J lost 5 bases, with 18 bases between them. CDR3 sequence reads: CASSLTPGPAATEAFF. In DNA, the CDR3 is TGTGCCAGCAGCTTAACCCCAGGACCCGCTGCGACTGAAGCTTTCTTT.

This chain joins TRBV7-3 and TRBJ2-1; TRBD1 might be the D (6 bases). The ends were cut back, 3 bases at V and 9 bases at J, with 9 bases in the middle. The length of the CDR3 is 12 residues. The germline CDR1 and CDR2 sequences are SGHTA and FQGTGA. CDR3 coding DNA: TGTGCCAGCAGCTTTCCCAGGGGTGAGCAGTTCTTC. As protein: CASSFPRGEQFF.

The chain employs TRBV12-3 or TRBV12-4 and TRBJ2-7; 9 nucleotides line up with TRBD1. J gave up 2 bases and V 5 bases, and 10 bases lay outside the gene matches. The CDR3 is 16 amino acids. This chain's CDR3 is CASSRVLGQGPYEQYF. Here the CDR3 DNA reads TGTGCCAGCAGTCGAGTCTTGGGACAGGGACCCTACGAGCAGTACTTC.

This clonotype was seen repeatedly, ten times or more. The J gene is TRBJ2-1, the V gene TRBV29-1; the D gene is possibly TRBD1 (6 bases). The ends were cut back, 3 bases at V and 7 bases at J, with 10 bases in the middle. This CDR3 contains 12 residues. Germline V gene sequence: CDR1 SQVTM, CDR2 ANQGSEA. The CDR3 nucleotides read TGCAGCGTTGACAGGGGACGGAATGAGCAGTTCTTC. Amino acid sequence: CSVDRGRNEQFF.

This clonotype was counted ten times or more. The chain combines TRBV28 with TRBJ2-5, with 7 bases fitting TRBD1. The CDR3 sequence is 14 residues long. Looked up from germline, CDR1 is MDHEN and CDR2 is SYDVKM. With 5 bases clipped from V and 3 bases from J, the junction kept 6 bases outside the gene matches. CDR3 protein: CASSRSTGKETQYF. As DNA, the CDR3 is TGTGCCAGCAGTCGCTCGACAGGGAAAGAGACCCAGTACTTC. Using reference TRBV28 and TRBJ2-5 for the parts outside the CDR3, the full variable domain is DVKVTQSSRYLVKRTGEKVFLECVQDMDHENMFWYRQDPGLGLRLIYFSYDVKMKEKGDIPEGYSVSREKKERFSLILESASTNQTSMYLCASSRSTGKETQYFGPGTRLLVL.

The chain couples TRBV10-2 to TRBJ2-7; 9 bases match TRBD2. The CDR3 contains 14 residues. Germline CDR1 WSHSY, CDR2 SAAADI. The J segment lost 0 bases and the V segment lost 10 bases, leaving 7 bases of the junction unmatched. This CDR3 is CATLSGGSSYEQYF. CDR3 nucleotide sequence: TGCGCCACCTTGAGCGGGGGGAGCTCCTACGAGCAGTACTTC.

The V call is TRBV6-1, the J call TRBJ2-1, with 10 nucleotides matching TRBD1. The CDR3 runs to 14 residues. The germline CDR1 and CDR2 sequences are MNHNS and SASEGT. V trimming: 5 bases; J trimming: 9 bases; junction bases outside the gene matches: 7. Here the CDR3 reads CASSSGDRGGEQFF. Written as DNA, the CDR3 is TGTGCCAGCAGTTCCGGGGACAGGGGAGGTGAGCAGTTCTTC.

This clonotype was observed many times. The chain recombines TRBV5-5 with TRBJ2-7; TRBD2 might be the D (6 bases). This CDR3 has 14 residues. The V end lost 5 bases, the J end lost 1 base, and 13 bases lay between the germline ends. In germline, CDR1 is SGHKS, CDR2 YYEKEE (reference sequence). The CDR3 region has the DNA TGTGCCAGCAGTCTAGGAGGGGTATCCTACGAGCAGTACTTC. It is translated as CASSLGGVSYEQYF.

The chain carries TRBV7-2 and TRBJ2-3; no reliable D call. V was cut by 2 bases and J by 14 bases, with 17 bases left in between. The CDR3 contains 13 residues. Germline V lookup: CDR1 SGHTA, CDR2 FQGNSA. The CDR3 region has the DNA TGTGCCAGCAGCTTAAACCCAAGGGCCCTTATGTATTTT. It translates to CASSLNPRALMYF.

This clonotype was found a few times. The genes are TRBV3-1 and TRBJ1-3; D remains ambiguous. The CDR3 covers 15 residues. V lost 4 bases, J lost 2 bases, and 12 bases lay in between. CDR1 and CDR2 (germline): LGHDT, YNNKEL (reference sequence). CDR3: CASSLERPTGNTIYF. The CDR3 nucleotides read TGTGCCAGCAGCCTCGAAAGACCAACTGGAAACACCATATATTTT.

This clonotype occurred a few times. This chain links TRBV11-2 with TRBJ2-6; a weak D match, TRBD1 (6 bases). There are 17 residues in the CDR3. Per the germline V gene, CDR1 is SGHAT and CDR2 is FQNNGV. V lost 5 bases and J 0 bases, leaving 14 bases between the germline ends. This chain's CDR3 is CASSPQGQPSGANVLTF. The DNA for the CDR3 is TGTGCCAGCAGCCCCCAGGGGCAGCCCTCTGGGGCCAACGTCCTGACTTTC.

The chain joins TRBV5-6 to TRBJ1-2; D unresolved. V dropped 2 bases and J dropped 2 bases, with 7 bases sitting between them. The CDR3 consists of 13 residues. CDR1 SGHDT and CDR2 YYEEEE come from the germline V gene. The CDR3, as DNA: TGTGCCAGCAGCTTTGACGAGAACTATGGCTACACCTTC. Its translation: CASSFDENYGYTF.

This clonotype was picked up many times. The J gene is TRBJ2-7, the V gene TRBV7-9, with D maybe TRBD1 (6 bases). The V end lost 0 bases, the J end lost 1 base, and 13 bases lay between the germline ends. The CDR3 runs to 16 residues. Per germline, CDR1 SEHNR and CDR2 FQNEAQ (reference sequence). The CDR3 is CASSLAKGTLSYEQYF. The CDR3 DNA reads as TGTGCCAGCAGCTTAGCGAAGGGGACACTGTCCTACGAGCAGTACTTC.

This clonotype has at least ten counts. The chain couples TRBV6-2 or TRBV6-3 to TRBJ1-1; TRBD1 might be the D (5 bases). The V gene's germline CDR1 is MNHEY and CDR2 SVGEGT. The germline V and J ends were trimmed by 5 bases and 0 bases, with 13 bases remaining between them. CDR3 length: 15 residues. The CDR3 loop is CASSHAGGVNTEAFF. The CDR3 bases are TGTGCCAGCAGTCACGCGGGGGGGGTGAACACTGAAGCTTTCTTT.

This clonotype was recorded a few times. The chain carries TRBV20-1 and TRBJ2-6; a possible D gene is TRBD2 (6 bases). Germline V CDR1 and CDR2: DFQATT, SNEGSKA (reference sequence). The CDR3 length is 16 residues. The V end lost 1 base, the J end lost 2 bases, and 12 bases lay between the germline ends. CDR3 DNA sequence: TGCAGTGCTAGAGCGCGGGGCAGGGCTGGGGCCAACGTCCTGACTTTC. Translated, it gives CSARARGRAGANVLTF.

The rearrangement links TRBV7-3 to TRBJ2-5; D remains unclear. Trimming pared 1 base from V and 2 bases from J, leaving 8 bases between. Germline V gene data show CDR1 as SGHTA and CDR2 as FQGTGA. The CDR3 spans 14 residues. The CDR3 nucleotides read TGTGCCAGCAGCTTAAGTTCGGGTCAAGAGACCCAGTACTTC. Translation gives CASSLSSGQETQYF.

This chain links TRBV7-2 with TRBJ1-1; unclear D gene. In germline, CDR1 is SGHTA, CDR2 FQGNSA. The V and J ends lost 1 base and 2 bases respectively, with 14 bases between them. CDR3 length: 16 residues. The DNA of the CDR3 is TGTGCCAGCAGCTTAGTACCCGTTGGGTCCAACACTGAAGCTTTCTTT. It is translated as CASSLVPVGSNTEAFF.

The chain employs TRBV27 and TRBJ2-1, with 9 bases lining up with TRBD1. CDR3 size: 15 residues. Germline values: CDR1 MNHEY, CDR2 SMNVEV (reference sequence). V was clipped by 3 bases and J by 4 bases; unmatched bases: 4. CDR3 sequence reads: CASSLDRGGYNEQFF. In nucleotides, the CDR3 is TGTGCCAGCAGTTTGGACAGGGGCGGGTACAATGAGCAGTTCTTC.

This clonotype has at least ten counts. The chain employs TRBV7-3 and TRBJ2-3, with a weak D call TRBD1 (7 bases). This CDR3 spans 16 amino acids. V gave up 5 bases and J gave up 5 bases, with 20 bases separating them. Germline CDR1 and CDR2: SGHTA and FQGTGA. The CDR3 is CASSQRATGREDTQYF. The CDR3 DNA reads TGTGCCAGCAGCCAAAGAGCGACAGGGCGGGAAGATACGCAGTATTTT.

This clonotype was seen many times. This chain joins TRBV20-1 and TRBJ1-2; D remains ambiguous. Trimming pared 6 bases from V and 2 bases from J, leaving 10 bases between. The germline V gene encodes CDR1 DFQATT and CDR2 SNEGSKA (reference sequence). The CDR3 spans 12 residues. CDR3 sequence: CSANTLNYGYTF. CDR3 DNA sequence: TGCAGTGCCAACACTCTAAACTATGGCTACACCTTC.

This clonotype came up many times. The chain combines TRBV13 with TRBJ1-5; D is unclear. The CDR3 consists of 12 residues. Germline assignment: CDR1 PRHDT and CDR2 FYEKMQ (reference sequence). V was cut by 5 bases and J by 4 bases, with 6 bases left in between. The CDR3 DNA follows: TGTGCCAGCAGCCTAATAAATCAGCCCCAGCATTTT. Amino acids: CASSLINQPQHF.

This chain links TRBV7-9 with TRBJ2-2; TRBD1 matches at 7 bases. The germline gives CDR1 SEHNR, CDR2 FQNEAQ (reference sequence). There are 15 residues in the CDR3. V gave up 8 bases and J gave up 8 bases; unmatched junction bases: 14. In DNA, the CDR3 is TGTGCCAGCGGAGACAGGGCGCGGCCTTCAGGGGAGCTGTTTTTT. Translated: CASGDRARPSGELFF.

This clonotype appeared many times. The rearrangement uses TRBV7-2 and TRBJ2-2; 7 bases agree with TRBD1. CDR3 length: 13 amino acids. Per germline, CDR1 SGHTA and CDR2 FQGNSA. V lost 5 bases and J lost 6; bases outside the gene matches: 3. This CDR3 reads CASSMTGPGELFF. The CDR3 DNA follows: TGTGCCAGCAGCATGACAGGGCCCGGGGAGCTGTTTTTT.

This clonotype has a handful of counts. The genes are TRBV7-6 and TRBJ1-1, with 7 bases fitting TRBD1. J was trimmed by 5 bases and V by 6 bases; bases with no gene match: 9. CDR3 length equals 14 residues. Looked up from germline, CDR1 is SGHVS and CDR2 is FNYEAQ. The CDR3 DNA reads as TGTGCCAGCAGACCTAACGACAGGGTTACTGAAGCTTTCTTT. Translated, it gives CASRPNDRVTEAFF.

This clonotype was seen ten or more times. This chain connects TRBV14 to TRBJ2-3; D is unclear. Per the germline V gene, CDR1 is SGHDN and CDR2 is FVKESK. The CDR3 consists of 16 residues. V was shortened by 0 bases and J by 4 bases, with 14 bases between the two germline ends. CDR3 sequence: CASSQEGTWFPDTQYF. The CDR3 DNA is TGTGCCAGCAGCCAAGAAGGTACCTGGTTCCCAGATACGCAGTATTTT.

The chain uses TRBV4-2 and TRBJ1-3, with no clear D. Germline V gene lookup returns CDR1 LGHNA and CDR2 YNFKEQ. This CDR3 contains 16 residues. Deletions cut 4 bases from V and 2 bases from J, with 15 bases between. CDR3 nucleotide sequence: TGTGCCAGCAGCCCCCACAAGGAGGCCCCTGGAAACACCATATATTTT. It encodes CASSPHKEAPGNTIYF.